The 27 T cell receptor beta chains given below trace back to one sample, sequenced in a study of T cell changes during pregnancy in multiple sclerosis. Sequenced by immunoSEQ multiplex PCR; TCRdb stores in-frame clones only, minus some. In the table there are about 110,000 clones, approximately 93% of which are singletons. The input for sequencing was peripheral blood, taken after pregnancy. These receptors were obtained from a female donor with multiple sclerosis, enrolled in a pregnancy study.

J is TRBJ1-2 and V is TRBV6-5; D perhaps matches TRBD1 (5 bases). This CDR3 is 14 amino acids long. Germline V gene sequence: CDR1 MNHEY, CDR2 SVGAGI. Trimming removed 5 bases at V and 5 bases at J, with 15 bases between. The DNA of the CDR3 is TGTGCCAGCAGTCCTCTTAAGGGGAGGTATGGCTACACCTTC. Protein: CASSPLKGRYGYTF.

The chain couples TRBV7-9 to TRBJ1-1; D unclear. Germline V gene lookup returns CDR1 SEHNR and CDR2 FQNEAQ (reference sequence). V lost 3 bases and J 3 bases, leaving 11 bases between the germline ends. The CDR3 has 14 residues. As DNA, the CDR3 is TGTGCCAGCAGCTTCGAGGGTAGGCACACTGAAGCTTTCTTT. As protein: CASSFEGRHTEAFF.

This rearrangement joins TRBV7-2 to TRBJ2-7, with 11 bases that match TRBD2. J was trimmed by 0 bases and V by 2 bases; bases with no gene match: 6. The CDR3 loop spans 17 amino acids. The germline CDR1 and CDR2 sequences are SGHTA and FQGNSA. The CDR3: CASSLKASGGISYEQYF. CDR3 sequence (DNA): TGTGCCAGCAGCTTAAAGGCTAGCGGGGGGATCTCCTACGAGCAGTACTTC.

This clone was observed a handful of times. The V and J genes are TRBV28 and TRBJ1-6; TRBD1 matches 8 bases. Germline lookup yields CDR1 MDHEN and CDR2 SYDVKM. The CDR3 spans 15 residues. V lost 6 bases, J lost 10 bases, and 11 bases stayed unmatched. The CDR3 protein is CASRTQGAKESPLHF. Written as DNA, the CDR3 is TGTGCCAGCAGAACCCAGGGGGCGAAGGAATCACCCCTCCACTTT.

The chain uses TRBV4-1 and TRBJ2-1; 10 bases fit TRBD1. Per the germline V gene, CDR1 is MGHRA and CDR2 is YSYEKL. The junction had 2 bases not matched to a gene; V was cut back by 0 bases and J by 6 bases. CDR3 length: 15 amino acids. This CDR3 is CASSQEGTGVNEQFF. The DNA of the CDR3 is TGCGCCAGCAGCCAAGAAGGGACAGGGGTCAATGAGCAGTTCTTC.

This rearrangement joins TRBV5-1 to TRBJ1-2; TRBD1 aligns across 7 bases. The J segment lost 6 bases and the V segment lost 0 bases, leaving 11 bases of the junction unmatched. This CDR3 contains 16 residues. Germline CDR1 SGHRS, CDR2 YFSETQ. This CDR3 reads CASSLEIGGGGDGYTF. CDR3 nucleotides: TGCGCCAGCAGCTTGGAAATTGGAGGGGGCGGGGATGGCTACACCTTC.

In this sample, this clone turned up a few times. This chain connects TRBV19 to TRBJ1-1, with D perhaps TRBD1 (6 bases). This CDR3 is built from 13 residues. The germline V gene encodes CDR1 LNHDA and CDR2 SQIVND (reference sequence). The germline V and J ends were trimmed by 10 bases and 1 base, with 13 bases remaining between them. For the CDR3, the DNA is TGTGCCACCGGACAGCCTCAGAACACTGAAGCTTTCTTT. Translated: CATGQPQNTEAFF. Together with reference TRBV19 and TRBJ1-1, the CDR3 gives the full variable domain: DGGITQSPKYLFRKEGQNVTLSCEQNLNHDAMYWYRQDPGQGLRLIYYSQIVNDFQKGDIAEGYSVSREKKESFPLTVTSAQKNPTAFYLCATGQPQNTEAFFGQGTRLTVV.

The chain is built from TRBV4-1 and TRBJ1-1; D remains unclear. From germline, CDR1 is MGHRA and CDR2 YSYEKL. This CDR3 contains 13 residues. Trimming pared 5 bases from V and 1 base from J, leaving 8 bases between. In nucleotides, the CDR3 is TGCGCCAGCAGCAAAACAGAGAACACTGAAGCTTTCTTT. Protein product: CASSKTENTEAFF.

The V and J genes are TRBV6-1 and TRBJ2-2, with 12 bases lining up with TRBD2. Germline CDR1 reads MNHNS; CDR2 reads SASEGT. This CDR3 has 17 amino acids. V was pared by 4 bases and J by 0 bases, with 3 bases of the junction left unmatched. For the CDR3, the DNA is TGTGCCAGCAGTGTGGCTAGCGGGGGGGCGAACACCGGGGAGCTGTTTTTT. Protein sequence: CASSVASGGANTGELFF.

V and J are TRBV18 and TRBJ2-7; 11 positions agree with TRBD2. This CDR3 contains 14 residues. J gave up 3 bases and V 2 bases, and 0 bases lay outside the gene matches. From germline, CDR1 is KGHSH and CDR2 LQKENI. Written as DNA, the CDR3 is TGTGCCAGCTCACCAACTAGCGGGGGCTACGAGCAGTACTTC. Protein product: CASSPTSGGYEQYF. The full variable domain, completed using reference TRBV18 and TRBJ2-7, is NAGVMQNPRHLVRRRGQEARLRCSPMKGHSHVYWYRQLPEEGLKFMVYLQKENIIDESGMPKERFSAEFPKEGPSILRIQQVVRGDSAAYFCASSPTSGGYEQYFGPGTRLTVT.

The chain recombines TRBV30 with TRBJ2-1; perhaps TRBD1 as D (6 bases). The CDR3 has 12 residues. Looked up from germline, CDR1 is GTSNPN and CDR2 is SVGIG (reference sequence). Trimming cost V 2 bases and J 7 bases, with 9 bases left between them. CDR3 residues: CAWSRQGNEQFF. CDR3 nucleotides: TGTGCCTGGAGTCGTCAGGGGAATGAGCAGTTCTTC.

The chain has TRBV7-9 and TRBJ1-2; D might be TRBD1 (5 bases). The CDR3 runs 16 residues. Germline V gene data show CDR1 as SEHNR and CDR2 as FQNEAQ (reference sequence). Trimming removed 1 base from V and 3 bases from J, with 15 bases in between. CDR3 protein: CASSLVGPGRDYGYTF. In DNA form, the CDR3 reads TGTGCCAGCAGCTTAGTAGGGCCAGGGAGGGACTATGGCTACACCTTC. Variable domain in full (rest from reference TRBV7-9 and TRBJ1-2): DTGVSQNPRHKITKRGQNVTFRCDPISEHNRLYWYRQTLGQGPEFLTYFQNEAQLEKSRLLSDRFSAERPKGSFSTLEIQRTEQGDSAMYLCASSLVGPGRDYGYTFGSGTRLTVV.

J is TRBJ2-7 and V is TRBV30, with 7 bases matching TRBD1. Germline trimming cut 7 bases from V and 2 bases from J; bases unmatched to any gene: 2. Germline loops: CDR1 GTSNPN, CDR2 SVGIG (reference sequence). There are 11 residues in the CDR3. The CDR3 DNA reads TGTGCCTTACAGGGGCCCTACGAGCAGTACTTC. Protein: CALQGPYEQYF.

This clone was observed a single time. The rearrangement links TRBV7-2 to TRBJ1-6, with 8 bases fitting TRBD1. The V gene's germline CDR1 is SGHTA and CDR2 FQGNSA. This CDR3 region has 18 residues. V lost 1 base to trimming and J lost 7 bases; unmatched junction nucleotides: 12. The DNA of the CDR3 is TGTGCCAGCAGCTTAGGCCTCATCGGGACAGGAGAGAATTCACCCCTCCACTTT. This sequence encodes CASSLGLIGTGENSPLHF.

This chain connects TRBV5-6 to TRBJ1-6, with a weak D call TRBD1 (6 bases). The CDR3 is made up of 15 amino acids. Germline V gives CDR1 SGHDT, CDR2 YYEEEE. The V and J ends lost 5 bases and 7 bases respectively, with 16 bases between them. CDR3 DNA: TGTGCCAGCAGTCCCGACGGGGGGCTAAATTCACCCCTCCACTTT. This codes for CASSPDGGLNSPLHF.

The chain joins TRBV7-8 to TRBJ1-6, with 7 bases matching TRBD1. V was clipped by 7 bases and J by 7 bases; unmatched bases: 7. This CDR3 is 14 amino acids long. Germline V CDR1 and CDR2: SGHVS, FQNEAQ. The CDR3 spells CASMDRSGNSPLHF. The DNA for the CDR3 is TGTGCCAGCATGGACAGGTCCGGGAATTCACCCCTCCACTTT.

The V call is TRBV19, the J call TRBJ2-3; 10 positions agree with TRBD2. This CDR3 has 14 amino acids. CDR1 and CDR2 (germline): LNHDA, SQIVND (reference sequence). V dropped 10 bases and J dropped 1; count of bases not matched to a gene: 5. In nucleotides, the CDR3 is TGTGCCACGAAGCGGGGGGGGCGCACAGATACGCAGTATTTT. Translation gives CATKRGGRTDTQYF.

About this clone itself: The germline gene is not matched at one end of the junction; a read error may be the cause. The chain combines TRBV18 with TRBJ1-1, with 9 positions matching TRBD1. The germline CDR1 and CDR2 sequences are KGHSH and LQKENI. The CDR3 runs to 14 residues. The CDR3, as DNA: TGTGCCAGCTCCCCACAGGGGGCGGGCTCTGAAGCTTTCTTT. This codes for CASSPQGAGSEAFF. Filled out from reference TRBV18 and TRBJ1-1, the complete variable domain reads NAGVMQNPRHLVRRRGQEARLRCSPMKGHSHVYWYRQLPEEGLKFMVYLQKENIIDESGMPKERFSAEFPKEGPSILRIQQVVRGDSAAYFCASSPQGAGSEAFFGQGTRLTVV.

The gene calls are TRBV4-2 and TRBJ2-2; 8 bases align to TRBD1. V lost 4 bases to trimming and J lost 5 bases; unmatched junction nucleotides: 6. The CDR3 has 15 residues. Germline lookup yields CDR1 LGHNA and CDR2 YNFKEQ. This CDR3 reads CASSPSRTGTGELFF. In DNA, the CDR3 is TGTGCCAGCAGCCCATCTCGGACAGGGACCGGGGAGCTGTTTTTT.

The J gene is TRBJ2-7, the V gene TRBV9, with unresolved D. Trimming pared 2 bases from V and 2 bases from J, leaving 11 bases between. The germline V gene has CDR1 SGDLS and CDR2 YYNGEE. The CDR3 runs 14 residues. CDR3 residues: CASSVLDLPYEQYF. The CDR3 DNA follows: TGTGCCAGCAGCGTTCTAGACCTTCCCTACGAGCAGTACTTC.

V usage is TRBV27 and J usage is TRBJ1-3, with 7 bases that match TRBD1. The germline gives CDR1 MNHEY, CDR2 SMNVEV (reference sequence). The ends lost 4 bases at V and 2 bases at J; junction bases unmatched: 8. This CDR3 is built from 16 residues. CDR3: CASSYRTGAPGNTIYF. CDR3 in DNA: TGTGCCAGCAGTTACCGTACAGGGGCCCCTGGAAACACCATATATTTT.

V is TRBV6-1 and J is TRBJ1-1; 9 bases fit TRBD1. The trim removed 0 bases at V and 5 bases at J, leaving 10 bases unmatched. The CDR3 runs 17 residues. Germline V gene sequence: CDR1 MNHNS, CDR2 SASEGT. The CDR3 reads CASSEAITGGFWTEAFF. The CDR3 DNA reads as TGTGCCAGCAGTGAAGCGATAACAGGGGGCTTTTGGACTGAAGCTTTCTTT.

This clone was recorded only once. The rearrangement links TRBV4-1 to TRBJ2-3, with a possible D match to TRBD2 (6 bases). The germline V and J ends were trimmed by 4 bases and 5 bases, with 13 bases remaining between them. The CDR3 is 14 residues long. CDR1 MGHRA and CDR2 YSYEKL come from the germline V gene. CDR3 region: CASSLRLGGDTQYF. The CDR3 DNA reads as TGCGCCAGCAGCCTACGACTAGGTGGAGATACGCAGTATTTT.

The rearrangement uses TRBV7-2 and TRBJ2-1; no clear D gene. In germline, CDR1 is SGHTA, CDR2 FQGNSA. This CDR3 has 12 amino acids. Trimming left V 1 base short and J 12 bases short, with 10 bases between. DNA of the CDR3: TGTGCCAGCAGCTTAGATGTCCCGGTGCAGTTCTTC. Protein: CASSLDVPVQFF.

This rearrangement joins TRBV5-4 to TRBJ1-1; D is unresolved. V was shortened by 0 bases and J by 5 bases, with 11 bases between the two germline ends. Looked up from germline, CDR1 is SGHNT and CDR2 is YYREEE (reference sequence). The CDR3 covers 14 residues. The CDR3 DNA is TGTGCCAGCAGCTTGGGGCCCGAAAGTACTGAAGCTTTCTTT. It yields the protein CASSLGPESTEAFF.

This rearrangement joins TRBV13 to TRBJ2-4, with D possibly matching TRBD1 (5 bases). Trimming removed 2 bases at V and 6 bases at J, with 5 bases between. Germline CDR1 reads PRHDT; CDR2 reads FYEKMQ (reference sequence). The CDR3 is 12 amino acids. The CDR3: CASSLQGNIQYF. Here the CDR3 DNA reads TGTGCCAGCAGCTTACAGGGAAACATTCAGTACTTC.

V gene TRBV25-1 combines with J gene TRBJ1-2; 12 positions agree with TRBD1. Germline CDR1 reads MGHDK; CDR2 reads SYGVNS. The CDR3 is made up of 17 amino acids. Losses at the gene ends were 3 bases for V and 4 bases for J; bases not matched to a gene: 9. The CDR3 DNA is TGTGCCAGCAGTGACCGAGTGGGACAGGGGGCTAGCTATGGCTACACCTTC. Amino acid sequence: CASSDRVGQGASYGYTF.